This T cell receptor beta chain was sequenced for a study of a mutant IDH1 vaccine in newly diagnosed glioma (dated by TCRdb to the early 2020s). Regarding the complete study: Eight vaccinations were administered to patients in weeks 1, 3, 5, 7, 11, 15, 19 and 23, corresponding to visits V03 through V10. Vaccination began 4-6 weeks after radiotherapy alone, or alongside temozolomide cycles in the chemotherapy-containing groups. Of the approximately 34 treated patients, approximately 60% were male and around 38% were female, and a mean age of roughly 40 years was recorded. Before enrollment, most patients had been given radiochemotherapy with temozolomide as standard therapy, while the rest had received either radiotherapy alone or temozolomide alone. Peripheral blood was collected at six visits: V03 (baseline), V05, V07, V10, V12 and V13. For exploratory analyses, 25 to 30 treated patients had longitudinal TCRB deep sequencing done wherever samples were available.

V is reduced by 1 base and J by 8 bases, leaving a spacing of 11 bases between them. The CDR3 covers 13 residues, taking in both the cysteine and the phenylalanine. Of all the DNA, just the CDR3 is kept, 39 bases in frame from base 1. The germline V gene encodes CDR1 KGHSH and CDR2 LQKENI. The time point label corresponds to: week 23, last vaccination. Every vaccine dose consisted of 300 ug of a 20-mer mutant IDH1 peptide in Montanide, administered subcutaneously together with topical imiquimod. The donors had newly diagnosed IDH1-mutant astrocytomas of WHO grade 3 or 4 that showed loss of nuclear ATRX. The samples were drawn from NOA16, a multicentre, single-arm, open-label phase I trial in Germany that tested a mutant IDH1 peptide vaccine in humans for the first time. The DNeasy Blood and Tissue Kit was used to extract genomic DNA from EDTA blood for TCRB sequencing. This clone was counted only a few times. It lacks a known antigen. No clone much larger than this one lies a single base away; base qualities are absent.

The library came from the immunoSEQ multiplex PCR assay. The hsTCRB Kit was used according to the manufacturer's protocol to amplify rearranged TCR beta chain sequences. TCRB libraries were sequenced on an Illumina MiSeq. Regarding the original processing steps: The kit vendor's proprietary platform handled demultiplexing, trimming and gene mapping. In TCRdb, the immuneACCESS table is reduced to in-frame sequences with V and J assigned. These tables do not hold every clone; where another copy was compared, an unresolved V gene accounts for under half, and the others remain unexplained. The V and J calls and the clone size are those of that table, but D and trimming were determined from the DNA. The sample table contains 25,000 to 35,000 clones; only one count was recorded for 65% to 85% of them. The ten largest account for approximately 8% of the sample. The full study reports these points: Pseudoprogression seemed to be unrelated to changes in the top peripheral T cell clonotypes found by TCRB sequencing. The authors noted that analyses of patient blood samples could not be reproduced because of sample limitations. Immune responses induced by the vaccine were seen in roughly 92% of patients across multiple MHC alleles. Availability determined which PBMC samples were chosen for TCRB deep sequencing.

Recombination joined TRBV18 with TRBJ1-2, with no confident D gene call. The sample was PBMCs, taken from a glioma patient whose treatment included an IDH1 peptide vaccine. This TCR derives from a woman under 30 with glioma. The CDR3 amino acid sequence is: CASSPLTTRGYTF. The nucleotide sequence is TGTGCCAGCTCACCACTGACGACTAGGGGCTACACCTTC.